The 14 T cell receptor beta chains in this list originate from one sample, sequenced in a study of cytomegalovirus exposure and HLA in healthy donors. The PCR used 60 Vbeta and 13 Jbeta primers. The table came from immunoSEQ multiplex PCR; TCRdb's copy has only in-frame clones and leaves some out. The sample yields about 160,000 clones, just under 80% seen once. Sequenced input: PBMCs. These receptors were obtained from a woman aged 45 to 65 in good health and CMV-seropositive.

The rearrangement links TRBV28 to TRBJ2-7, with TRBD1 matching 9 bases. Germline assignment: CDR1 MDHEN and CDR2 SYDVKM. The CDR3 spans 14 residues. J gave up 4 bases and V 5 bases, and 6 bases lay outside the gene matches. The chain's CDR3 is CASSGTGLLYEQYF. The CDR3 nucleotides read TGTGCCAGCAGTGGGACAGGGCTTTTGTACGAGCAGTACTTC.

The chain uses TRBV7-8 and TRBJ2-7; D gene ambiguous. CDR1 is SGHVS and CDR2 is FQNEAQ in the germline V gene. There are 17 residues in the CDR3. V lost 1 base and J 3 bases, leaving 19 bases between the germline ends. CDR3 DNA: TGTGCCAGCAGCTTAGTCATTTCGGCGGCAGCGAGCTACGAGCAGTACTTC. As protein: CASSLVISAAASYEQYF.

V and J are TRBV4-3 and TRBJ2-7, with 7 bases fitting TRBD2. J was trimmed by 6 bases and V by 1 base; bases with no gene match: 3. The germline V gene encodes CDR1 LGHNA and CDR2 YSLEER. The CDR3 is made up of 13 amino acids. Here the CDR3 DNA reads TGCGCCAGCAGCCAAGGGGGGGGTTCCGAGCAGTACTTC. Protein sequence: CASSQGGGSEQYF.

The gene calls are TRBV7-2 and TRBJ2-3; D uncertain. The V and J ends lost 6 bases and 5 bases respectively, with 3 bases between them. The CDR3 is 10 amino acids. Germline CDR1 reads SGHTA; CDR2 reads FQGNSA. CDR3 amino acids: CASSKDTQYF. The CDR3, as DNA: TGTGCCAGCAGTAAAGATACGCAGTATTTT.

The chain is built from TRBV19 and TRBJ1-4; D ambiguous. The V end was cut by 5 bases, the J end by 0 bases, with 10 bases between. There are 15 residues in the CDR3. The V gene's germline CDR1 is LNHDA and CDR2 SQIVND (reference sequence). In nucleotides, the CDR3 is TGTGCCAGTAGTGCCCGCGGGGCAACTAATGAAAAACTGTTTTTT. Translating gives CASSARGATNEKLFF.

The chain uses TRBV4-3 and TRBJ2-3; 7 bases fit TRBD2. Trimming removed 0 bases from V and 0 bases from J; junction bases left unmatched: 9. CDR1 and CDR2 from the germline V gene are LGHNA and YSLEER. This CDR3 spans 18 amino acids. CDR3 sequence reads: CASSQDSRGVSSTDTQYF. The CDR3 DNA follows: TGCGCCAGCAGCCAAGACTCCCGGGGGGTCTCTAGCACAGATACGCAGTATTTT.

The rearrangement links TRBV5-6 to TRBJ1-2; D might be TRBD1 (5 bases). CDR1 is SGHDT and CDR2 is YYEEEE in the germline V gene. V shed 6 bases and J shed 2 bases, with 14 bases lying between them. There are 14 residues in the CDR3. The CDR3 loop reads CASTKAGRNYGYTF. For the CDR3, the DNA is TGTGCCAGCACCAAAGCGGGACGAAACTATGGCTACACCTTC.

This clone was counted once. V gene TRBV5-1 combines with J gene TRBJ1-1; tentatively, D is TRBD1 (6 bases). The germline CDR1 and CDR2 sequences are SGHRS and YFSETQ. The CDR3 length is 18 residues. Trimming left V 1 base short and J 7 bases short, with 26 bases between. In DNA, the CDR3 is TGCGCCAGCAGCTTGCACAGGGAAGGGTCTACAGGAAGGGGTGAAGCTTTCTTT. Residues: CASSLHREGSTGRGEAFF.

The V gene is TRBV7-3, the J gene TRBJ2-5; TRBD2 aligns across 10 bases. The germline CDR1 and CDR2 sequences are SGHTA and FQGTGA. The CDR3 has 16 residues. V gave up 2 bases and J gave up 1 base; unmatched junction bases: 4. The CDR3 DNA is TGTGCCAGCAGCTTATGGGCTAGCGGGGGCCAAGAGACCCAGTACTTC. It translates to CASSLWASGGQETQYF.

The chain is built from TRBV5-4 and TRBJ1-1, with 8 bases fitting TRBD1. Germline CDR1 SGHNT, CDR2 YYREEE (reference sequence). Trimming at V came to 6 bases and at J to 7 bases, leaving 5 bases not matched to a gene. The CDR3 consists of 12 residues. CDR3 in amino acids: CASTTGGIEAFF. DNA of the CDR3: TGTGCCAGCACCACAGGGGGTATTGAAGCTTTCTTT.

V gene TRBV4-3 combines with J gene TRBJ1-6, with 8 bases fitting TRBD1. Germline CDR1 reads LGHNA; CDR2 reads YSLEER. After removal of 4 bases from V and 7 bases from J, the junction contained 3 bases not matched to a gene. The CDR3 spans 14 residues. This CDR3 is CASSPRDRNSPLHF. CDR3 nucleotide sequence: TGCGCCAGCAGCCCCCGGGACAGGAATTCACCCCTCCACTTT.

This clone was seen only once. The gene calls are TRBV29-1 and TRBJ1-2, with 9 bases fitting TRBD1. The CDR3 consists of 14 residues. J lost 3 bases, V lost 6 bases, and 8 bases had no gene match. Germline lookup yields CDR1 SQVTM and CDR2 ANQGSEA. CDR3 in DNA: TGCAGCGTAGCGACAGGGGGTATAGACTATGGCTACACCTTC. Translation: CSVATGGIDYGYTF.

The chain uses TRBV6-5 and TRBJ2-1; TRBD2 matches 9 bases. This CDR3 comprises 15 residues. CDR1 and CDR2 (germline): MNHEY, SVGAGI. The V gene end was trimmed by 5 bases and the J gene end by 4 bases; junction bases not matched to a gene: 6. In DNA form, the CDR3 reads TGTGCCAGCAGTCTTAGCGGGAGAGGATACAATGAGCAGTTCTTC. Translating it yields CASSLSGRGYNEQFF.

The chain couples TRBV5-5 to TRBJ2-3, with D possibly TRBD1 on 6 matching bases. The CDR3 is made up of 15 amino acids. Trimming took 2 bases from V and 2 from J, leaving 12 bases between them. Per the germline V gene, CDR1 is SGHKS and CDR2 is YYEKEE (reference sequence). Here the CDR3 reads CASSFGDTNTDTQYF. The CDR3 nucleotides are TGTGCCAGCAGCTTCGGGGACACTAACACAGATACGCAGTATTTT.